This T cell receptor (beta chain) was identified in a study of molecular identifiers for immune sequencing clone quantification. Study context: Five portions were made in replicates from RNA of roughly 21,000 or 96,000 naive CD8 cells, and four underwent sequencing.

MiXCR, applied by TCRdb to the PCR reads, yields one record per CDR3 protein. The data show around 480,000 distinct CDR3 sequences, with over 20% seen just once and 0.84% held by the top ten. This clonotype was counted many times. Its target is unknown. Study observations and caveats: It was shown that clones above 20 RNA copies held over 97% of effector molecules, but under 1% in naive cells. Researchers reportedly could pick up spiked Jurkat TCR RNA from one cell mixed into one million naive cells.

Trimming shortened V by 1 base and J by 5 bases, and 12 bases separated the two germline ends. The germline V gene has CDR1 LGHDT and CDR2 YNNKEL (reference sequence). The CDR3 totals 14 residues. Sorted inputs of roughly 18,000 to 1,100,000 cells, with 10%, 30% or 50% RNA, yielded naive CD8 libraries. Sequenced material: naive CD8+ T cells from blood, with Jurkat cell RNA spiked in. Subset specified: FACS-sorted CD8+CD4-CCR7+CD45RA+ naive T cells. The sequence came from a human donor in good health. Some libraries in this study had Jurkat cell RNA spiked in. This chain links TRBV3-1 with TRBJ2-7; the D gene is possibly TRBD1 (6 bases). The CDR3 region is CASSQVGARDEQYF. The CDR3 nucleotides are TGTGCCAGCAGCCAAGTGGGGGCCCGGGACGAGCAGTACTTC.